This T cell receptor (beta chain) was captured in a study of CXCR3-negative and CXCR3-positive naive CD8 T cells. Findings and caveats of the study: Diversity in memory CD8+ cells fell much lower than the comparably high levels seen in both naive subsets. For naive cells, CXCR3-negative and CXCR3-positive subsets had similar TRBV-TRBJ usage; for memory cells, usage differed. Hydrophobicity was higher for TRB CDR3s found in CXCR3-positive naive cells than in CXCR3-negative naive cells.

Naive CD8+ T cells displayed a CD45RO-CCR7+CD27+CD95- phenotype. Turning to this clonotype: No antigen is known for it.

The CDR3 consists of 14 residues. Germline loops: CDR1 DFQATT, CDR2 SNEGSKA (reference sequence). With UMI labels, 5' RACE was used to prepare the TRB cDNA libraries. Using the 5' RACE reads, TCRdb records one entry per CDR3 protein without DNA. In total, the table holds under 110,000 distinct CDR3 sequences. The rearrangement joins TRBV20-1 to TRBJ2-5; TCRdb reports TRBD1, a call that lacks DNA to check it against. The source is a human donor in good health. Some clones in this sample may be carry-over from other donors' samples. Sequenced material: naive CXCR3+ CD8+ T cells from blood. The subset was: CD45RO-CCR7+CD27+CD95- naive CD8+ T cells expressing CXCR3 (TNR3+). CDR3 in amino acids: CSAPGAGEEETQYF.